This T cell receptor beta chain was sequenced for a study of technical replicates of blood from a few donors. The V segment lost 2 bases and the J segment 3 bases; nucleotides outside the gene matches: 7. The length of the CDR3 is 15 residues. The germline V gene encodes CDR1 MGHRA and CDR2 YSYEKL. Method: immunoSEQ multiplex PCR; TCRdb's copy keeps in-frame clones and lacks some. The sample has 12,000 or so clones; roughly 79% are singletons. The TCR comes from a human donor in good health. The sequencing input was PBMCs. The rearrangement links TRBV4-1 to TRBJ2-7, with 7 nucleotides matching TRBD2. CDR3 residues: CASSQSGLENYEQYF. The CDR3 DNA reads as TGCGCCAGCAGCCAATCCGGACTAGAGAACTACGAGCAGTACTTC.